These 18 T cell receptor beta chains were sequenced from one sample in a study of cytomegalovirus exposure and HLA in healthy donors. 60 Vbeta and 13 Jbeta primers were used in PCR. Measured with immunoSEQ multiplex PCR; TCRdb has only the in-frame clones, and not every one. This table holds 150,000 to 200,000 clones, approximately 85% found once. The material sequenced was PBMCs. These receptors were collected from a man between 18 and 35 years old in good health and CMV-seronegative.

This clone was picked up a small number of times. J is TRBJ2-5 and V is TRBV30; 7 bases are shared with TRBD2. Losses at the gene ends were 4 bases for V and 3 bases for J; bases not matched to a gene: 5. Germline V gives CDR1 GTSNPN, CDR2 SVGIG (reference sequence). The CDR3 length is 13 residues. The CDR3 DNA follows: TGTGCCTGGATCCTGCGGGGGAAAGAGACCCAGTACTTC. Translation: CAWILRGKETQYF.

The chain has TRBV6-5 and TRBJ2-1, with 7 bases aligning to TRBD1. Trimming took 10 bases from V and 6 from J; bases not matched to a gene: 6. Looked up from germline, CDR1 is MNHEY and CDR2 is SVGAGI. There are 12 residues in the CDR3. The CDR3 spells CATRQGTNEQFF. The CDR3 DNA sequence: TGTGCCACCCGACAGGGAACCAATGAGCAGTTCTTC.

The chain couples TRBV19 to TRBJ2-7, with TRBD2 as a possible D gene (5 bases). CDR3 length: 13 amino acids. CDR1 and CDR2 (germline): LNHDA, SQIVND (reference sequence). V was cut by 11 bases and J by 5 bases, with 19 bases left in between. CDR3 protein: CAPRPAGVDEQYF. In DNA form, the CDR3 reads TGTGCCCCCAGACCGGCGGGCGTCGACGAGCAGTACTTC.

This clone occurred once. V gene TRBV7-9 combines with J gene TRBJ2-5; TRBD1 agrees at 7 bases. The CDR3 runs 17 residues. CDR1 and CDR2 from the germline V gene are SEHNR and FQNEAQ (reference sequence). After removal of 4 bases from V and 3 bases from J, the junction contained 14 bases not matched to a gene. The CDR3 loop is CASSSRDSFGVEETQYF. The CDR3 DNA reads as TGTGCCAGCAGCTCCAGGGACAGTTTTGGGGTTGAAGAGACCCAGTACTTC. Complete variable domain (other parts from reference TRBV7-9 and TRBJ2-5): DTGVSQNPRHKITKRGQNVTFRCDPISEHNRLYWYRQTLGQGPEFLTYFQNEAQLEKSRLLSDRFSAERPKGSFSTLEIQRTEQGDSAMYLCASSSRDSFGVEETQYFGPGTRLLVL.

The rearrangement joins TRBV6-5 to TRBJ2-7; D gene ambiguous. This CDR3 is built from 11 residues. V shed 4 bases and J shed 5 bases, with 6 bases lying between them. Germline V gives CDR1 MNHEY, CDR2 SVGAGI. The CDR3 nucleotides read TGTGCCAGCAGTTCACACCACGAGCAGTACTTC. The encoded protein is CASSSHHEQYF.

The chain is built from TRBV19 and TRBJ1-5, with no clear D. V shed 7 bases and J shed 4 bases, with 17 bases lying between them. Germline lookup yields CDR1 LNHDA and CDR2 SQIVND (reference sequence). The CDR3 runs to 15 residues. The CDR3 sequence: CASTPPTTGNQPQHF. For the CDR3, the DNA is TGTGCCAGTACCCCCCCCACTACTGGAAATCAGCCCCAGCATTTT.

This clone showed up just once. The chain links TRBV7-2 to TRBJ2-7; maybe TRBD1 (5 bases). The germline V gene has CDR1 SGHTA and CDR2 FQGNSA. The V end lost 8 bases, the J end lost 0 bases, and 8 bases lay between the germline ends. This CDR3 contains 12 residues. The CDR3 protein is CASSQDSYEQYF. The CDR3 DNA reads as TGTGCCAGCTCACAGGACTCCTACGAGCAGTACTTC. The variable domain in full, completed from reference TRBV7-2 and TRBJ2-7, reads GAGVSQSPSNKVTEKGKDVELRCDPISGHTALYWYRQSLGQGLEFLIYFQGNSAPDKSGLPSDRFSAERTGGSVSTLTIQRTQQEDSAVYLCASSQDSYEQYFGPGTRLTVT.

The chain joins TRBV28 to TRBJ2-4, with 8 bases matching TRBD2. V gave up 6 bases and J gave up 3 bases; unmatched junction bases: 4. Germline V gives CDR1 MDHEN, CDR2 SYDVKM. The CDR3 loop spans 14 amino acids. The CDR3 region is CASRRGTSKNIQYF. CDR3 DNA: TGTGCCAGCAGGCGCGGGACTAGCAAAAACATTCAGTACTTC. Using reference TRBV28 and TRBJ2-4 for the parts outside the CDR3, the full variable domain is DVKVTQSSRYLVKRTGEKVFLECVQDMDHENMFWYRQDPGLGLRLIYFSYDVKMKEKGDIPEGYSVSREKKERFSLILESASTNQTSMYLCASRRGTSKNIQYFGAGTRLSVL.

This clone was picked up one time. V is TRBV4-2 and J is TRBJ2-1; 11 bases are a match to TRBD2. Germline V gene lookup returns CDR1 LGHNA and CDR2 YNFKEQ. The CDR3 has 16 residues. Unmatched junction bases numbered 9, after V lost 4 bases and J lost 7 bases. The CDR3 protein is CASSPLTSGATNEQFF. The DNA for the CDR3 is TGTGCCAGCAGCCCACTGACTAGCGGGGCAACGAATGAGCAGTTCTTC.

The chain employs TRBV4-1 and TRBJ1-2, with D possibly TRBD1 on 6 matching bases. The V end was cut by 3 bases, the J end by 3 bases, with 11 bases between. Germline CDR1 is MGHRA and CDR2 is YSYEKL. CDR3 size: 14 residues. The CDR3 bases are TGCGCCAGCAGCCAGGCGACAGGAGACTATGGCTACACCTTC. Residues: CASSQATGDYGYTF.

The chain employs TRBV29-1 and TRBJ2-2, with 11 bases identical to TRBD2. The CDR3 loop spans 14 amino acids. The ends lost 7 bases at V and 4 bases at J; junction bases unmatched: 5. The germline CDR1 and CDR2 sequences are SQVTM and ANQGSEA. CDR3 DNA sequence: TGCAGCGGGCGACTAGCGGGATTCACCGGGGAGCTGTTTTTT. Protein product: CSGRLAGFTGELFF.

The chain has TRBV6-6 and TRBJ2-1; TRBD1 is a possible D gene (5 bases). Trimming left V 2 bases short and J 8 bases short, with 19 bases between. Per the germline V gene, CDR1 is MNHNY and CDR2 is SVGAGI (reference sequence). CDR3 length: 16 amino acids. CDR3 bases: TGTGCCAGCAGTTACCCTAGAAACAGGTATCGGGATGAGCAGTTCTTC. Its protein product is CASSYPRNRYRDEQFF.

The chain uses TRBV6-5 and TRBJ1-4; 7 positions match TRBD1. This CDR3 region has 12 residues. The junction had 6 bases not matched to a gene; V was cut back by 6 bases and J by 11 bases. The germline V gene has CDR1 MNHEY and CDR2 SVGAGI. The CDR3 DNA reads as TGTGCCAGCAGAGATGACAGGGACAAACTGTTTTTT. Translating gives CASRDDRDKLFF.

This chain's CDR3 is CASSFTSWDTQYF. In DNA form, the CDR3 reads TGTGCCAGCAGTTTTACTAGCTGGGATACGCAGTATTTT. The rearrangement links TRBV27 to TRBJ2-3, with D possibly being TRBD2 (6 bases). The CDR3 length is 13 residues. The germline V gene encodes CDR1 MNHEY and CDR2 SMNVEV (reference sequence). The V end lost 3 bases, the J end lost 6 bases, and 10 bases lay between the germline ends.

The V and J genes are TRBV10-3 and TRBJ1-4; possibly TRBD1 for D (5 bases). V was shortened by 2 bases and J by 8 bases, with 6 bases between the two germline ends. The CDR3 totals 12 residues. Per the germline V gene, CDR1 is ENHRY and CDR2 is SYGVKD. CDR3 amino acids: CAISERGEKLFF. DNA of the CDR3: TGTGCCATCAGTGAGCGGGGGGAAAAACTGTTTTTT.

The J gene is TRBJ2-7, the V gene TRBV28, with 8 positions matching TRBD1. The ends lost 6 bases at V and 2 bases at J; junction bases unmatched: 6. Germline lookup yields CDR1 MDHEN and CDR2 SYDVKM. The CDR3 totals 14 residues. The CDR3 DNA sequence: TGTGCCAGCAGCCACAGGGGGTCGACCTACGAGCAGTACTTC. It encodes CASSHRGSTYEQYF.

This clone was observed once. The chain joins TRBV7-9 to TRBJ1-1; possibly TRBD1 for D (6 bases). Germline V CDR1 and CDR2: SEHNR, FQNEAQ (reference sequence). V lost 2 bases and J lost 5, with 12 bases in between. This CDR3 is 14 amino acids long. In DNA, the CDR3 is TGTGCCAGCAGCTTACCACAGGGTCGGACTGAAGCTTTCTTT. This translates into CASSLPQGRTEAFF.

The chain employs TRBV7-2 and TRBJ2-5; maybe TRBD1 (6 bases). The J call is uncertain, as TRBJ2-7 better fits the DNA end. The CDR3 has 15 residues. Germline V gene data show CDR1 as SGHTA and CDR2 as FQGNSA. CDR3: CASSLGRTDGYEQYF. DNA of the CDR3: TGTGCCAGCAGCTTAGGTAGGACAGACGGCTACGAGCAGTACTTC.